Listed below are T cell receptor beta chains from one sample, sequenced in a study of T cells after yellow fever vaccination. From the 5' RACE reads, TCRdb called clonotypes with MiXCR, one entry per CDR3 protein. Of approximately 550,000 distinct CDR3 sequences detected, 15% to 20% appear once; the ten largest clones hold roughly 13%. This material consisted of PBMCs, taken 15 days after the yellow fever booster vaccination. All receptors derive from a man aged 25-45 years who received the YFV17D yellow fever vaccine. Both conserved end residues are part of each CDR3. The D gene is left open where the match is weak. Some rows mark clone size as missing; the rest say once, few, many or name a class of expanded clone.

clone_size d_call j_call cdr3_length v_call cdr3_aa cdr3_nt
. . TRBJ1-2 14 TRBV6-2/TRBV6-3 CASSYGGTNYGYTF TGTGCCAGCAGTTACGGAGGAACTAACTATGGCTACACCTTC
. TRBD2 TRBJ2-7 14 TRBV12-3/TRBV12-4 CASSLGGSSFGQYF TGTGCCAGCAGTTTAGGCGGGAGCAGCTTCGGGCAGTACTTC
. . TRBJ2-7 14 TRBV29-1 CVGNGGGGFYEQYF TGCGTAGGAAACGGAGGGGGGGGCTTCTACGAGCAGTACTTC
few TRBD2 TRBJ2-7 15 TRBV15 CATSRDVAGAYEQYF TGTGCCACCAGCAGAGATGTAGCGGGAGCTTACGAGCAGTACTTC
. TRBD2 TRBJ2-1 14 TRBV7-8 CASTLGLAGGIEFF TGTGCCAGCACACTGGGTCTAGCGGGAGGTATTGAGTTCTTC
few . TRBJ2-1 11 TRBV5-1 CASSLNRFQFF TGCGCCAGCAGCTTGAATCGGTTTCAGTTCTTC
. TRBD1 TRBJ2-3 16 TRBV5-1 CASSLRRTGVADTQYF TGCGCCAGCAGCTTGAGACGGACAGGGGTGGCAGATACGCAGTATTTT
many . TRBJ1-2 15 TRBV7-2 CASTTSRGSFYGYTF TGTGCCAGCACCACCTCACGGGGCTCGTTCTATGGCTACACCTTC
. TRBD1 TRBJ2-2 15 TRBV18 CASSPQGLDTGELFF TGTGCCAGCTCTCCACAGGGGCTAGACACCGGGGAGCTGTTTTTT
few . TRBJ2-1 14 TRBV5-6 CASSLLRQDNEQFF TGTGCCAGCAGCTTGTTGCGGCAGGACAATGAGCAGTTCTTC
. TRBD2 TRBJ2-1 16 TRBV7-6 CASSDPSGSYYNEQFF TGTGCCAGCAGCGACCCTAGCGGGAGTTACTACAATGAGCAGTTCTTC
. TRBD1 TRBJ2-1 13 TRBV10-3 CAISEGTGYEQFF TGTGCCATCAGCGAAGGGACAGGTTATGAGCAGTTCTTC
few TRBD2 TRBJ2-7 14 TRBV6-2/TRBV6-3 CASKLRDYSYEQYF TGTGCCAGCAAACTCCGGGACTACTCCTACGAGCAGTACTTC
few TRBD1 TRBJ2-5 11 TRBV20-1 CSAYTGGTQYF TGCAGTGCTTACACAGGGGGGACCCAGTACTTC
few . TRBJ2-3 10 TRBV2 CASTDNTQYF TGTGCCAGCACTGATAATACGCAGTATTTT
few . TRBJ1-1 12 TRBV7-9 CASSHLGGGIFF TGTGCCAGCAGCCATCTCGGGGGTGGGATTTTCTTT
many . TRBJ1-1 15 TRBV12-3/TRBV12-4 CASRDGMTRDTEAFF TGTGCCAGCAGGGATGGAATGACTAGGGACACTGAAGCTTTCTTT
few . TRBJ1-1 13 TRBV20-1 CSATGRLNTEAFF TGCAGTGCCACGGGACGGTTGAACACTGAAGCTTTCTTT
few . TRBJ1-1 11 TRBV6-5 CASSSSGRAFF TGTGCCAGCAGTTCGTCAGGGAGGGCTTTCTTT
few TRBD1 TRBJ2-7 15 TRBV29-1 CSALLMDRATYEQYF TGCAGCGCTCTACTCATGGACAGGGCGACCTACGAGCAGTACTTC
few . TRBJ2-3 13 TRBV5-1 CASRSGGKDTQYF TGCGCCAGCCGGAGTGGGGGGAAGGATACGCAGTATTTT
. . TRBJ2-5 15 TRBV20-1 CSASRALGSSETQYF TGCAGTGCTAGCAGAGCACTTGGATCTAGTGAGACCCAGTACTTC
. . TRBJ2-5 14 TRBV7-2 CASSLWQGGETQYF TGTGCCAGCAGCTTATGGCAGGGCGGGGAGACCCAGTACTTC
. TRBD1 TRBJ2-1 17 TRBV14 CASSHTPGNRGRLAKFF TGTGCCAGCAGCCATACACCCGGGAACAGGGGGCGATTAGCCAAGTTCTTC
few . TRBJ2-2 13 TRBV6-1 CASNGRGWGELFF TGTGCCAGCAATGGCAGGGGATGGGGGGAGCTGTTTTTT
. . TRBJ2-7 14 TRBV7-2 CASSPARPPYEQYF TGTGCCAGCAGCCCCGCCCGGCCCCCCTACGAGCAGTACTTC
. TRBD1 TRBJ2-2 17 TRBV6-2/TRBV6-3 CASSYDPGTANTGELFF TGTGCCAGCAGTTACGACCCCGGGACAGCGAACACCGGGGAGCTGTTTTTT
many . TRBJ1-3 12 TRBV12-3/TRBV12-4 CASSLGENTIYF TGTGCCAGCAGCTTGGGGGAAAACACCATATATTTT
. TRBD2 TRBJ2-7 15 TRBV4-3 CASSQDLAGGYEQYF TGCGCCAGCAGCCAAGACCTAGCGGGGGGGTACGAGCAGTACTTC
few . TRBJ2-5 13 TRBV29-1 CSVGDTLFETQYF TGCAGCGTGGGGGACACCCTTTTCGAGACCCAGTACTTC
. . TRBJ2-2 14 TRBV6-1 CASRPFANTGELFF TGTGCCAGCCGTCCGTTTGCGAACACCGGGGAGCTGTTTTTT
. . TRBJ2-2 15 TRBV20-1 CSARTATIVAGELFF TGCAGTGCTAGAACCGCGACTATAGTCGCCGGGGAGCTGTTTTTT
few . TRBJ2-1 15 TRBV20-1 CSVTQPLDIFNEQFF TGCAGTGTTACCCAACCACTAGATATTTTCAATGAGCAGTTCTTC
. TRBD1 TRBJ1-2 18 TRBV27 CASSSGYRGRGVHYGYTF TGTGCCAGCAGTAGTGGATACAGGGGGCGCGGTGTCCACTATGGCTACACCTTC
. . TRBJ2-7 15 TRBV5-1 CASTSAGTLTYEQYF TGCGCCAGCACCTCGGCAGGGACATTAACCTACGAGCAGTACTTC
many . TRBJ2-6 15 TRBV29-1 CSVGKGSSGANVLTF TGCAGCGTTGGGAAGGGGTCCTCTGGGGCCAACGTCCTGACTTTC
few . TRBJ1-2 11 TRBV6-2/TRBV6-3 CASMAFYGYTF TGTGCCAGCATGGCCTTCTATGGCTACACCTTC
few TRBD1 TRBJ2-2 18 TRBV6-5 CASSYGTGGPTNTGELFF TGTGCCAGCAGTTACGGGACAGGGGGTCCCACGAACACCGGGGAGCTGTTTTTT
. . TRBJ2-1 14 TRBV29-1 CSVQPGWLGIEQFF TGCAGCGTACAACCGGGATGGCTAGGGATTGAGCAGTTCTTC
few TRBD2 TRBJ2-3 16 TRBV20-1 CSARSTSGRVTDTQYF TGCAGTGCTAGATCCACTAGCGGGAGAGTTACAGATACGCAGTATTTT
few . TRBJ2-7 15 TRBV25-1 CASSPPGGLAYEQYF TGTGCCAGCAGTCCCCCCGGGGGATTGGCCTACGAGCAGTACTTC
. . TRBJ2-2 17 TRBV19 CASSIDLSAQGTGELFF TGTGCCAGTAGTATAGATCTGTCAGCCCAAGGGACCGGGGAGCTGTTTTTT
many . TRBJ2-3 13 TRBV7-7 CASSDISTDTQYF TGTGCCAGCAGCGACATCAGCACAGATACGCAGTATTTT
few TRBD2 TRBJ2-1 14 TRBV7-2 CASSPGLAVREQFF TGTGCCAGCAGTCCGGGGCTAGCGGTACGAGAGCAGTTCTTC
. . TRBJ2-1 14 TRBV5-5 CASSLGLAGHEQFF TGTGCCAGCAGCTTGGGGCTAGCCGGTCATGAGCAGTTCTTC
few TRBD2 TRBJ2-1 17 TRBV6-2/TRBV6-3 CASSPWASGVTYNEQFF TGTGCCAGCAGTCCTTGGGCTAGCGGGGTAACCTACAATGAGCAGTTCTTC
. . TRBJ2-7 15 TRBV10-3 CAIKGTPGADYEQYF TGTGCCATCAAGGGAACCCCAGGGGCAGACTACGAGCAGTACTTC
few . TRBJ1-1 13 TRBV9 CASSAIFDTEAFF TGTGCCAGCAGCGCCATCTTCGACACTGAAGCTTTCTTT
. TRBD1 TRBJ1-6 15 TRBV20-1 CSARARTGGGSPLHF TGCAGTGCTAGAGCCAGGACAGGGGGGGGATCACCCCTCCACTTT
few TRBD1 TRBJ1-1 12 TRBV2 CASREQGSRSFF TGTGCCAGCAGGGAACAGGGGAGTAGGTCTTTCTTT
few . TRBJ2-6 18 TRBV6-1 CASRGVVGANSGANVLTF TGTGCCAGCCGAGGGGTTGTTGGGGCCAACTCTGGGGCCAACGTCCTGACTTTC
. . TRBJ2-7 14 TRBV5-1 CASSLWGGGDEQYF TGCGCCAGCAGCTTGTGGGGGGGCGGCGACGAGCAGTACTTC
few . TRBJ2-3 15 TRBV20-1 CSARPGSRVTDTQYF TGCAGTGCTAGGCCCGGGAGCCGCGTGACAGATACGCAGTATTTT
. . TRBJ1-4 13 TRBV20-1 CSVTGRGGEKLFF TGCAGTGTTACCGGGAGGGGGGGTGAAAAACTGTTTTTT
many . TRBJ1-4 18 TRBV11-2 CASSLWAAGVATNEKLFF TGTGCCAGCAGCTTATGGGCTGCAGGGGTTGCAACTAATGAAAAACTGTTTTTT
. . TRBJ2-1 14 TRBV7-2 CASSFRQVNNEQFF TGTGCCAGCAGCTTCCGACAGGTTAACAATGAGCAGTTCTTC
. . TRBJ1-2 15 TRBV5-4 CASSLDPVANYGYTF TGTGCCAGCAGCTTGGACCCAGTAGCTAACTATGGCTACACCTTC
. TRBD2 TRBJ2-5 13 TRBV6-6 CASPSGGEETQYF TGTGCCAGCCCGTCCGGGGGGGAAGAGACCCAGTACTTC